The next 9 T cell receptor beta chains were all read from a single sample in a study of shared clonotypes between healthy human individuals. Profiling relied on immunoSEQ multiplex PCR, and the TCRdb table lists in-frame clones only, not all of them. The sample holds more than 2,000,000 clones; more than 85% are singletons and the top ten take under 0.45%. The sequencing input was naive CD4+ T cells from PBMCs. Subset given: CD45RA+ positively selected. Receptors were obtained from a man younger than 35 in good health. Some clones in this sample may be carry-over from other donors' samples.

V usage is TRBV2 and J usage is TRBJ2-5, with D perhaps TRBD1 or TRBD2 (6 bases each). Germline V gives CDR1 SNHLY, CDR2 FYNNEI. CDR3 length: 15 amino acids. V gave up 4 bases and J gave up 1 base, with 13 bases separating them. DNA of the CDR3: TGTGCCAGCAGTGTTATCGGGGGCCCCCAAGAGACCCAGTACTTC. Its translation: CASSVIGGPQETQYF.

This clone was detected only once. The chain combines TRBV28 with TRBJ2-2; D tentatively reads TRBD1 or TRBD2 (6 bases each). The germline V gene has CDR1 MDHEN and CDR2 SYDVKM. The CDR3 is made up of 16 amino acids. Trimming cost V 1 base and J 3 bases, with 12 bases left between them. CDR3 residues: CASSLYGRGHTGELFF. The CDR3 DNA reads TGTGCCAGCAGTTTATACGGCCGGGGGCACACCGGGGAGCTGTTTTTT.

The rearrangement uses TRBV6-5 and TRBJ2-3; no definite D call. CDR3 length: 13 amino acids. Germline lookup yields CDR1 MNHEY and CDR2 SVGAGI. V shed 5 bases and J shed 7 bases, with 13 bases lying between them. The CDR3 sequence: CASSQNRAHTQYF. The DNA for the CDR3 is TGTGCCAGCAGTCAGAATAGGGCCCATACGCAGTATTTT.

Of note for this clone: Other DNA variants within this sample encode the same CDR3. V gene TRBV5-1 combines with J gene TRBJ2-5, with D possibly TRBD1 on 5 matching bases. The germline V and J ends were trimmed by 2 bases and 5 bases, with 10 bases remaining between them. The germline CDR1 and CDR2 sequences are SGHRS and YFSETQ. The CDR3 runs 13 residues. CDR3 in amino acids: CASSLQGVETQYF. CDR3 in DNA: TGCGCCAGCAGCTTACAAGGGGTGGAGACCCAGTACTTC.

The chain has TRBV6-1 and TRBJ2-1, with 12 positions matching TRBD2. J lost 8 bases, V lost 7 bases, and 9 bases had no gene match. There are 15 residues in the CDR3. The germline V gene has CDR1 MNHNS and CDR2 SASEGT. For the CDR3, the DNA is TGTGCCAGCACCCAGACTAGCGGGAGAAAGTATGAGCAGTTCTTC. Translation gives CASTQTSGRKYEQFF.

In this sample, this clone turned up a few times. The identical CDR3 is also encoded by other nucleotide sequences in the sample. DNA for the CDR3: TGTGCCAGCAGCTTGGGGACTACCTACGAGCAGTACTTC. Its protein product is CASSLGTTYEQYF. V gene TRBV5-6 combines with J gene TRBJ2-7; a weak D match, TRBD2 (6 bases). The germline V gene encodes CDR1 SGHDT and CDR2 YYEEEE. Trimming shortened V by 0 bases and J by 2 bases, and 6 bases separated the two germline ends. The CDR3 is 13 residues long.

CDR3 DNA sequence: TGTGCCAGCAGTTCCCAGGGGGCGCTTGAAAAACTGTTTTTT. Translating it yields CASSSQGALEKLFF. The chain combines TRBV28 with TRBJ1-4; TRBD1 matches at 8 bases. V shed 4 bases and J 7 bases; nucleotides not matched to a gene: 5. This CDR3 has 14 amino acids. Germline values: CDR1 MDHEN, CDR2 SYDVKM.

The chain links TRBV9 to TRBJ2-3; 12 bases are a match to TRBD2. Unmatched junction bases numbered 9, after V lost 0 bases and J lost 7 bases. CDR1 and CDR2 from the germline V gene are SGDLS and YYNGEE. The CDR3 length is 17 residues. The chain's CDR3 is CASSVVASGRESHTQYF. In DNA form, the CDR3 reads TGTGCCAGCAGCGTAGTGGCTAGCGGGAGGGAAAGTCATACGCAGTATTTT. The variable domain in full, completed from reference TRBV9 and TRBJ2-3, reads DSGVTQTPKHLITATGQRVTLRCSPRSGDLSVYWYQQSLDQGLQFLIQYYNGEERAKGNILERFSAQQFPDLHSELNLSSLELGDSALYFCASSVVASGRESHTQYFGPGTRLTVL.

V gene TRBV16 combines with J gene TRBJ1-5, with D unclear. Trimming stripped 0 bases from V and 3 bases from J, with 9 bases between. Germline loops: CDR1 KGHSY, CDR2 FQNENV. The CDR3 is 15 residues long. The DNA for the CDR3 is TGTGCCAGCAGCCAATCGGGCACAGTCAATCAGCCCCAGCATTTT. Its protein is CASSQSGTVNQPQHF.